This T cell receptor (beta chain) derives from a study of T cells in tumors after PD-1 blockade. Study-wide context: Either cemiplimab 350 mg every 2 weeks or pembrolizumab 200 mg every 3 weeks was given. During anti-PD-1 treatment, some patients continued daily vismodegib 150 mg.

Here immunoSEQ multiplex PCR was the method, and the copy in TCRdb shows in-frame clones only, minus some. The sample includes around 45,000 clones, more than 65% seen only once; the top ten take 8% to 9.5%. As for this clone: What it recognizes is unknown.

General study results and limits: Around two fifths of tumor TCR clonotypes were also found in blood.

Germline values: CDR1 MNHEY, CDR2 SVGEGT. Trimming left V 1 base short and J 5 bases short, with 13 bases between. CDR3 length equals 15 residues. The sequenced sample was PBMCs, obtained before anti-PD-1 therapy. This chain connects TRBV6-2 or TRBV6-3 to TRBJ2-3; TRBD1 might be the D (5 bases). This TCR derives from a human donor with advanced basal cell or squamous cell carcinoma (not recorded which). The CDR3 region is CASSYFYRKEDTQYF. DNA of the CDR3: TGTGCCAGCAGTTACTTCTACAGGAAAGAAGATACGCAGTATTTT.